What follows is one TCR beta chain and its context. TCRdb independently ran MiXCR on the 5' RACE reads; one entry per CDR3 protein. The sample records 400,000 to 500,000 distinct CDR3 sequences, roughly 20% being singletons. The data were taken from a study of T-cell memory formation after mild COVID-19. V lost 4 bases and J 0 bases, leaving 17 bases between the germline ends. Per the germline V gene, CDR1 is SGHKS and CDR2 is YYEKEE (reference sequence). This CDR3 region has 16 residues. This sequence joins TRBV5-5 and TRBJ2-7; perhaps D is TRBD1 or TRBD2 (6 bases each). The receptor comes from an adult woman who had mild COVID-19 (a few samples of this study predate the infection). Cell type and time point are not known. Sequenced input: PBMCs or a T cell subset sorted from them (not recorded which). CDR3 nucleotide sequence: TGTGCCAGCAGCCCCGGGGGTGGGGGCAGCTCCTACGAGCAGTACTTC. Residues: CASSPGGGGSSYEQYF.